These 10 T cell receptor beta chains share one sample of origin, sequenced in a study of control samples from healthy donors and cancer patients (dated by TCRdb to between 2020 and 2021). The library was obtained by the immunoSEQ multiplex PCR assay. Held by TCRdb, this immuneACCESS table contains in-frame sequences only and omits some clones. Under half of the omission traces to an unresolved V gene where checked; the cause of the rest is unknown. The sample data list about 94,000 clones, and roughly 86% of these were observed just once. Of the sample, about 1.3% is held by the ten largest clones. Sequenced sample: blood. These receptors came from a woman aged 45-59 years in good health.

This clone was seen a single time. The chain carries TRBV11-2 and TRBJ1-1; D is unclear. V lost 2 bases to trimming and J lost 3 bases, with 16 bases between them. The CDR3 totals 16 residues. Germline V gene lookup returns CDR1 SGHAT and CDR2 FQNNGV. The chain's CDR3 is CASSLYSGTMYTEAFF. The CDR3 DNA follows: TGTGCCAGCAGCTTATATTCGGGTACGATGTACACTGAAGCTTTCTTT. Drawing the rest from reference TRBV11-2 and TRBJ1-1, the complete variable domain is EAGVAQSPRYKIIEKRQSVAFWCNPISGHATLYWYQQILGQGPKLLIQFQNNGVVDDSQLPKDRFSAERLKGVDSTLKIQPAKLEDSAVYLCASSLYSGTMYTEAFFGQGTRLTVV.

The CDR3, as DNA: TGCAGCGTCGGGGCAGAGACCCAGTACTTC. This encodes CSVGAETQYF. The V and J genes are TRBV29-1 and TRBJ2-5, with D perhaps matching TRBD1 or TRBD2 (5 bases each). V dropped 6 bases and J dropped 4 bases, with 6 bases sitting between them. The CDR3 has 10 residues. The germline gives CDR1 SQVTM, CDR2 ANQGSEA.

V is TRBV7-2 and J is TRBJ1-1; D is possibly TRBD1 (6 bases). Trimming stripped 5 bases from V and 3 bases from J, with 13 bases between. The CDR3 is made up of 14 amino acids. The germline V gene has CDR1 SGHTA and CDR2 FQGNSA. CDR3 sequence reads: CASSAQGIDTEAFF. CDR3 in DNA: TGTGCCAGCAGCGCACAGGGAATCGACACTGAAGCTTTCTTT.

The gene calls are TRBV9 and TRBJ2-7, with a tentative D call TRBD1 (6 bases). Trimming removed 4 bases from V and 0 bases from J, with 8 bases in between. Germline CDR1 SGDLS, CDR2 YYNGEE. The CDR3 consists of 13 residues. The CDR3 nucleotides are TGTGCCAGCAGCAGGGACACCTCCTACGAGCAGTACTTC. Amino acid sequence: CASSRDTSYEQYF.

This chain uses TRBV5-5 with TRBJ2-1; D unclear. Germline V gene data show CDR1 as SGHKS and CDR2 as YYEKEE (reference sequence). Deletions cut 3 bases from V and 9 bases from J, with 7 bases between. This CDR3 region has 11 residues. The CDR3 is CASSYTSEQFF. CDR3 DNA sequence: TGTGCCAGCAGCTATACATCTGAGCAGTTCTTC.

This clone was seen a handful of times. V is TRBV9 and J is TRBJ1-1; D unclear. Trimming took off 0 bases at V and 0 bases at J, with 9 bases between the two ends. Germline values: CDR1 SGDLS, CDR2 YYNGEE. CDR3 size: 15 residues. CDR3 nucleotides: TGTGCCAGCAGCGTAGTCCCAGACATGAACACTGAAGCTTTCTTT. It codes for CASSVVPDMNTEAFF.

The chain couples TRBV6-2 or TRBV6-3 to TRBJ2-3, with a weak D call TRBD1 (7 bases). Trimming cost V 2 bases and J 7 bases, with 10 bases left between them. This CDR3 has 13 residues. Germline CDR1 is MNHEY and CDR2 is SVGEGT. The CDR3 loop is CASSYAGQHTQYF. The CDR3 DNA sequence: TGTGCCAGCAGTTACGCGGGACAGCATACGCAGTATTTT.

This clone was recorded a few times. The V and J genes are TRBV29-1 and TRBJ1-2, with 12 bases identical to TRBD1. Per germline, CDR1 SQVTM and CDR2 ANQGSEA. CDR3 size: 14 residues. V dropped 7 bases and J dropped 8; count of bases not matched to a gene: 11. CDR3 DNA sequence: TGCAGCGCCCCGGGACAGGGGGCTTGGGGGGGCTACACCTTC. Amino acid sequence: CSAPGQGAWGGYTF.

This clone has a single count. The chain couples TRBV6-2 or TRBV6-3 to TRBJ1-4; a possible D gene is TRBD1 (5 bases). This CDR3 comprises 13 residues. Looked up from germline, CDR1 is MNHEY and CDR2 is SVGEGT. Trimming stripped 1 base from V and 8 bases from J, with 8 bases between. The CDR3 sequence is CASSYWQGEKLFF. The CDR3 DNA sequence: TGTGCCAGCAGTTACTGGCAGGGCGAAAAACTGTTTTTT.

The chain employs TRBV4-2 and TRBJ2-7; 10 nucleotides align to TRBD2. The CDR3 has 15 amino acids. Germline V lookup: CDR1 LGHNA, CDR2 YNFKEQ. J was trimmed by 4 bases and V by 1 base; bases with no gene match: 4. Here the CDR3 DNA reads TGTGCCAGCAGCCAAGGCACTAGCGGGACTTACGAGCAGTACTTC. Protein sequence: CASSQGTSGTYEQYF.